What follows are 24 T cell receptor beta chains derived from one specimen sequenced in a study of T cells in Graves' hyperthyroidism and ophthalmopathy. Using RNA transcripts as the source, TCR beta CDR3 regions were amplified. The primer set for the first-round RT-PCR of the TCR CDR3 was HTBI. MiXCR, applied by TCRdb to the multiplex PCR reads, yields one record per CDR3 protein. The sample has about 590,000 distinct CDR3 sequences, 14% seen once. The sequenced sample consisted of blood. The source of these receptors is a woman aged 18-29 years with Graves' ophthalmopathy.

Here the CDR3 reads CASTLTGLLGNEQFF. CDR3 DNA sequence: TGTGCCAGTACCTTGACAGGGCTTTTGGGCAATGAGCAGTTCTTC. The chain couples TRBV19 to TRBJ2-1, with TRBD1 identical over 7 bases. The germline V gene has CDR1 LNHDA and CDR2 SQIVND (reference sequence). CDR3 length: 15 amino acids. Losses at the gene ends were 7 bases for V and 6 bases for J; bases not matched to a gene: 12.

This clonotype appeared many times. The CDR3 DNA sequence: TGTGCCAGCAGTCCTCGAGGACAGGGTGACACTGAAGCTTTCTTT. This translates into CASSPRGQGDTEAFF. The gene calls are TRBV6-1 and TRBJ1-1; 8 positions match TRBD1. The CDR3 has 15 residues. Germline V lookup: CDR1 MNHNS, CDR2 SASEGT. J gave up 3 bases and V 5 bases, and 8 bases lay outside the gene matches.

This clonotype was counted a few times. The chain employs TRBV4-1 and TRBJ2-5; a possible D gene is TRBD2 (5 bases). V was trimmed by 2 bases and J by 5 bases, leaving 21 bases between them. The V gene's germline CDR1 is MGHRA and CDR2 YSYEKL. The CDR3 is made up of 17 amino acids. The CDR3 DNA reads TGCGCCAGCAGCCAAACTCCTATGGCGGGCCTCGGCGAGACCCAGTACTTC. Encoded protein: CASSQTPMAGLGETQYF.

V gene TRBV19 combines with J gene TRBJ1-5; 11 bases match TRBD1. The V gene end was trimmed by 9 bases and the J gene end by 4 bases; junction bases not matched to a gene: 2. The CDR3 consists of 13 residues. The V gene's germline CDR1 is LNHDA and CDR2 SQIVND (reference sequence). The CDR3 reads CASGTGGNQPQHF. CDR3 DNA: TGTGCCAGCGGGACAGGGGGGAATCAGCCCCAGCATTTT.

Many counts were recorded for this clonotype. V and J are TRBV28 and TRBJ2-7; D remains ambiguous. Per germline, CDR1 MDHEN and CDR2 SYDVKM. Trimming took off 5 bases at V and 0 bases at J, with 26 bases between the two ends. This CDR3 has 19 amino acids. The chain's CDR3 is CASSPSIRFMPPNSYEQYF. CDR3 bases: TGTGCCAGCAGTCCATCAATACGATTTATGCCCCCAAACTCCTACGAGCAGTACTTC.

At least ten counts were recorded for this clonotype. The chain has TRBV28 and TRBJ2-1; D is perhaps TRBD2 (6 bases). This CDR3 comprises 16 residues. Trimming cost V 4 bases and J 4 bases, with 17 bases left between them. Germline V lookup: CDR1 MDHEN, CDR2 SYDVKM. The CDR3 DNA reads as TGTGCCAGCAGTTCCCCCATTAGCGGAGCTTACAATGAGCAGTTCTTC. Translated: CASSSPISGAYNEQFF.

This clonotype has ten or more counts. The chain couples TRBV18 to TRBJ1-5; D ambiguous. The CDR3 covers 13 residues. The V end was cut by 4 bases, the J end by 5 bases, with 9 bases between. Germline V lookup: CDR1 KGHSH, CDR2 LQKENI. The CDR3 sequence is CASSRELDQPQHF. CDR3 DNA: TGTGCCAGCTCACGGGAACTGGATCAGCCCCAGCATTTT.

The rearrangement uses TRBV4-1 and TRBJ1-5; D is uncertain. Germline V gene sequence: CDR1 MGHRA, CDR2 YSYEKL. V was cut by 6 bases and J by 6 bases, with 27 bases left in between. This CDR3 spans 18 amino acids. CDR3 in DNA: TGCGCCAGCAGTCCCCGGGCGTTCTACGGGTCTGAAACTCAGCCCCAGCATTTT. Translation gives CASSPRAFYGSETQPQHF.

Many counts were recorded for this clonotype. The chain combines TRBV5-1 with TRBJ2-7; 7 bases align to TRBD2. Germline V gene sequence: CDR1 SGHRS, CDR2 YFSETQ. The CDR3 has 13 amino acids. V was pared by 2 bases and J by 6 bases, with 5 bases of the junction left unmatched. CDR3 in DNA: TGCGCCAGCAGCTTCGGGACTATTCCCGAGCAGTACTTC. Protein product: CASSFGTIPEQYF.

This clonotype has a handful of counts. This chain links TRBV14 with TRBJ2-3; maybe TRBD2 (6 bases). Looked up from germline, CDR1 is SGHDN and CDR2 is FVKESK. This CDR3 spans 13 amino acids. V was trimmed by 7 bases and J by 4 bases, leaving 12 bases between them. CDR3 region: CASTRGSPDTQYF. In nucleotides, the CDR3 is TGTGCCAGCACCCGGGGGTCCCCAGATACGCAGTATTTT.

This clonotype was observed a handful of times. The chain has TRBV19 and TRBJ2-7; D might be TRBD1 or TRBD2, each matching 5 bases. Per germline, CDR1 LNHDA and CDR2 SQIVND (reference sequence). The CDR3 totals 13 residues. Trimming took 3 bases from V and 6 from J, leaving 12 bases between them. The CDR3 DNA sequence: TGTGCCAGTAGTATGAGAGGGGATGGCGAGCAGTACTTC. This sequence encodes CASSMRGDGEQYF.

In this sample, this clonotype turned up many times. The J gene is TRBJ1-1, the V gene TRBV6-2 or TRBV6-3; 7 nucleotides align to TRBD1. V was clipped by 0 bases and J by 1 base; unmatched bases: 5. CDR3 length: 16 amino acids. Germline V gives CDR1 MNHEY, CDR2 SVGEGT. The CDR3, as DNA: TGTGCCAGCAGTTACTCGCCGGGACAGAAGAACACTGAAGCTTTCTTT. Translated: CASSYSPGQKNTEAFF.

As for this clonotype: A much larger clone lies a single base off, so this may be a read error. This chain links TRBV29-1 with TRBJ2-1, with a weak D call TRBD2 (5 bases). The CDR3 sequence is 13 residues long. The germline V gene encodes CDR1 SQVTM and CDR2 ANQGSEA. CDR3 residues: CSVSAAPGSEQFF. CDR3 DNA sequence: TGCAGTGTTTCCGCGGCCCCTGGGAGTGAGCAGTTCTTC.

V usage is TRBV11-2 and J usage is TRBJ1-6; possible D gene TRBD1, 6 bases. Trimming stripped 6 bases from V and 5 bases from J, with 14 bases between. This CDR3 is 15 amino acids long. CDR1 is SGHAT, CDR2 FQNNGV, per germline. DNA of the CDR3: TGTGCCAGCAGGCTACAGGGACTCAATAATTCACCCCTCCACTTT. Protein: CASRLQGLNNSPLHF.

This clonotype was observed at least ten times. This sequence joins TRBV6-1 and TRBJ2-2, with D tentatively TRBD2 (6 bases). The V end was cut by 6 bases, the J end by 6 bases, with 17 bases between. Germline V lookup: CDR1 MNHNS, CDR2 SASEGT. This CDR3 region has 15 residues. The CDR3 nucleotides are TGTGCCAGCAGGATTGACCCCGGGGGACCCGGGGAGCTGTTTTTT. Its translation: CASRIDPGGPGELFF.

The chain uses TRBV27 and TRBJ1-5; D is unclear. Trimming stripped 5 bases from V and 0 bases from J, with 26 bases between. Looked up from germline, CDR1 is MNHEY and CDR2 is SMNVEV (reference sequence). This CDR3 comprises 20 residues. The CDR3 sequence is CASSPPSAGTCPLSNQPQHF. The CDR3 DNA reads as TGTGCCAGCAGTCCCCCGTCGGCAGGTACCTGCCCCCTTAGCAATCAGCCCCAGCATTTT.

This clonotype was seen repeatedly, ten times or more. The chain recombines TRBV6-1 with TRBJ1-2, with a tentative D call TRBD1 (5 bases). Trimming removed 10 bases from V and 5 bases from J, with 14 bases in between. The CDR3 has 12 amino acids. Germline V CDR1 and CDR2: MNHNS, SASEGT. CDR3 coding DNA: TGTGCCACCGACAAGGAGGGGTATGGCTACACCTTC. As protein: CATDKEGYGYTF.

This chain links TRBV19 with TRBJ1-5; 7 nucleotides match TRBD1. The ends lost 7 bases at V and 3 bases at J; junction bases unmatched: 6. CDR3 length equals 14 residues. Germline loops: CDR1 LNHDA, CDR2 SQIVND (reference sequence). The CDR3 nucleotides are TGTGCCAGTACTTCGACAGGGCCCAATCAGCCCCAGCATTTT. This gives the protein CASTSTGPNQPQHF.

This clonotype appeared many times. The chain has TRBV20-1 and TRBJ2-1; D unclear. Germline values: CDR1 DFQATT, CDR2 SNEGSKA (reference sequence). This CDR3 has 13 residues. Trimming stripped 5 bases from V and 0 bases from J, with 8 bases between. The CDR3 reads CSAWIRSYNEQFF. In DNA form, the CDR3 reads TGCAGTGCTTGGATTCGCTCCTACAATGAGCAGTTCTTC.

This clonotype was counted ten times or more. The chain links TRBV7-6 to TRBJ1-2, with a possible D match to TRBD1 (5 bases). Germline V gene sequence: CDR1 SGHVS, CDR2 FNYEAQ. The CDR3 consists of 15 residues. The V end lost 1 base, the J end lost 2 bases, and 11 bases lay between the germline ends. This chain's CDR3 is CASSLEAGGNYGYTF. The CDR3 coding sequence is TGTGCCAGCAGCTTAGAGGCGGGGGGGAACTATGGCTACACCTTC.

This chain connects TRBV11-2 to TRBJ1-3, with 7 bases lining up with TRBD1. The CDR3 length is 15 residues. Germline CDR1 SGHAT, CDR2 FQNNGV. Trimming took 0 bases from V and 2 from J; bases not matched to a gene: 1. The CDR3 sequence: CASSLDTGAGNTIYF. Here the CDR3 DNA reads TGTGCCAGCAGCTTAGACACAGGGGCTGGAAACACCATATATTTT.

The chain combines TRBV6-1 with TRBJ1-2; 10 bases match TRBD1. Per germline, CDR1 MNHNS and CDR2 SASEGT. The CDR3 has 14 residues. V lost 5 bases and J lost 4; bases outside the gene matches: 4. CDR3 DNA sequence: TGTGCCAGCAGTATGGGGACAGGGGCCTATGGCTACACCTTC. Encoded protein: CASSMGTGAYGYTF.

This clonotype was seen only a few times. V usage is TRBV7-9 and J usage is TRBJ2-4; 7 bases are shared with TRBD1. This CDR3 is built from 15 residues. V lost 4 bases and J lost 4; bases outside the gene matches: 7. Germline V lookup: CDR1 SEHNR, CDR2 FQNEAQ (reference sequence). The CDR3 reads CASSSRDSTKNIQYF. In DNA, the CDR3 is TGTGCCAGCAGCTCCCGGGACAGCACAAAAAACATTCAGTACTTC.

This clonotype was seen repeatedly, ten times or more. The chain joins TRBV3-1 to TRBJ1-1; D is uncertain. This CDR3 contains 14 residues. Germline CDR1 reads LGHDT; CDR2 reads YNNKEL (reference sequence). V was cut by 4 bases and J by 1 base, with 10 bases left in between. The CDR3 nucleotides read TGTGCCAGCAGCCTCGGTACCACGAACACTGAAGCTTTCTTT. Translated, it gives CASSLGTTNTEAFF.